The T cell receptor beta chain described here comes from a study of OX40 agonist ivuxolimab in advanced cancers. Study conclusions and caveats: Both CD4+ and CD8+ T cell populations in blood had undergone clonal expansion by week 6 at 0.1 to 3.0 mg/kg. Expanded clones belonging to CD8+ T cells outnumbered, on average, those of CD4+.

As concerns this clone: No antigen is known for it.

Clones were read by immunoSEQ multiplex PCR, and TCRdb kept only the in-frame ones, dropping some. In the table there are 65,000 to 85,000 clones, roughly 86% of which are singletons. V lost 0 bases and J lost 0, with 10 bases in between. Germline CDR1 reads SGDLS; CDR2 reads YYNGEE. The CDR3 totals 17 residues. Patients who had autoimmune disease history or got systemic immunosuppression were left out. The sequencing used CD4+ or CD8+ T cells sorted from blood, collected in a trial of the OX40 agonist ivuxolimab. The chain employs TRBV9 and TRBJ2-6, with D uncertain. The sequence was obtained from an adult with an advanced solid tumor such as melanoma, head and neck, liver or kidney cancer. The CDR3 region is CASSVVATASGANVLTF. The CDR3 DNA sequence: TGTGCCAGCAGCGTAGTGGCAACAGCCTCTGGGGCCAACGTCCTGACTTTC.